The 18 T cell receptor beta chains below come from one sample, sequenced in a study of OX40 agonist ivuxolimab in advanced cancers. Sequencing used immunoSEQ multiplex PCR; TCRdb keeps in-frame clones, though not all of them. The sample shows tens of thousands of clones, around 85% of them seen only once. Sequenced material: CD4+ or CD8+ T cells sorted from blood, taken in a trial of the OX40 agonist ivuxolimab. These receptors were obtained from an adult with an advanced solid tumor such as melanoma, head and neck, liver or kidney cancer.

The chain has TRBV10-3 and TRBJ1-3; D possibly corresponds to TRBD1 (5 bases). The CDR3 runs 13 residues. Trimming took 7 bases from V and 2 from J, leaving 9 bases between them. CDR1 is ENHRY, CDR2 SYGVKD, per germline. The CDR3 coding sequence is TGTGCCATCATGGCGGACACTGGAAACACCATATATTTT. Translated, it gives CAIMADTGNTIYF.

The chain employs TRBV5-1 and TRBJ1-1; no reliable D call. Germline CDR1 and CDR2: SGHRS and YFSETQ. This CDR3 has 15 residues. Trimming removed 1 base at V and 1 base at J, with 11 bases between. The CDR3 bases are TGCGCCAGCAGCTTGTTGGGCTCCTCGAACACTGAAGCTTTCTTT. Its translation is CASSLLGSSNTEAFF.

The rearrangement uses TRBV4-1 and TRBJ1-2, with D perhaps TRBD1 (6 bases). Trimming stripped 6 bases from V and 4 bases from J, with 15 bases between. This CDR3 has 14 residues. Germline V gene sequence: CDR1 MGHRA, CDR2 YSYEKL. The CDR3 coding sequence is TGCGCCAGCAGTCAACAGGGTCTCGGCTATGGCTACACCTTC. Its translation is CASSQQGLGYGYTF.

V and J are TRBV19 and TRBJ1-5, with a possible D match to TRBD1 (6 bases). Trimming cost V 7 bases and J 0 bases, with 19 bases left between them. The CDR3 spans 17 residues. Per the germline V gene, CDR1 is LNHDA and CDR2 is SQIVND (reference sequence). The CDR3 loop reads CASTPLDRQYSNQPQHF. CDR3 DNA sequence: TGTGCCAGTACCCCTCTGGACAGACAATATAGCAATCAGCCCCAGCATTTT.

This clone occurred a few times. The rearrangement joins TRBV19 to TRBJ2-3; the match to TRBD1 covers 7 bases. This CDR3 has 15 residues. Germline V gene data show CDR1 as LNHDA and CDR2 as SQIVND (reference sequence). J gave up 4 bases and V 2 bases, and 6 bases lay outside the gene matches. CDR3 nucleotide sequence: TGTGCCAGTAGTATATTCGGGCAGGGGGCAGATACGCAGTATTTT. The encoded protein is CASSIFGQGADTQYF.

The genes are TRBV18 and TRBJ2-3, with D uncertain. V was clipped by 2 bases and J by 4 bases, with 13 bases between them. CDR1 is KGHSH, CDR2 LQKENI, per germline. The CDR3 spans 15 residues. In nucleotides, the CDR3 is TGTGCCAGCTCACCAAGCTGGGCAACCTCAGATACGCAGTATTTT. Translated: CASSPSWATSDTQYF.

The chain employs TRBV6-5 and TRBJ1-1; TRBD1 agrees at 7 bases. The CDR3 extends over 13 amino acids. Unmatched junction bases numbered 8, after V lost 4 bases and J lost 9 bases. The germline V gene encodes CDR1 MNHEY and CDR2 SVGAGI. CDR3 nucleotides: TGTGCCAGCAGTTTTTTACAGGGGAATAAAGCTTTCTTT. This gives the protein CASSFLQGNKAFF.

CDR3 bases: TGTGCCAGCAGCCTGCGGGGGGTGAACACCGGGGAGCTGTTTTTT. This translates into CASSLRGVNTGELFF. This chain joins TRBV5-6 and TRBJ2-2; 8 bases fit TRBD2. The V and J ends lost 4 bases and 1 base, in that order; junction bases with no gene match: 3. CDR1 and CDR2 from the germline V gene are SGHDT and YYEEEE. The CDR3 contains 15 residues.

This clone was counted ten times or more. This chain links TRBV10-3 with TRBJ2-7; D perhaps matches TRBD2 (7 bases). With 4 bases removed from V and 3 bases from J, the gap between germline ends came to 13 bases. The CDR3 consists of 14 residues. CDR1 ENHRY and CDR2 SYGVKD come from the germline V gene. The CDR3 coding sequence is TGTGCCATCAGTGTTGGGGGGGCGGTCTACGAGCAGTACTTC. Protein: CAISVGGAVYEQYF.

The CDR3 sequence: CASSFDTYNEQFF. CDR3 coding DNA: TGTGCCAGCAGCTTTGACACGTACAATGAGCAGTTCTTC. The chain recombines TRBV11-3 with TRBJ2-1; D not certain. Between the trimmed V and J ends, which lost 3 bases and 4 bases, there was a span of 7 bases. The CDR3 loop spans 13 amino acids. CDR1 and CDR2 (germline): SGHNT, YENEEA.

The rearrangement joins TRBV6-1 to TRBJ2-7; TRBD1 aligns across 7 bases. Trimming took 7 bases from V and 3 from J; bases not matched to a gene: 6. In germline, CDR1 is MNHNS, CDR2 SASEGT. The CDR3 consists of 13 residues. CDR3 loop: CASTDRAFYEQYF. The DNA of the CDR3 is TGTGCCAGCACCGACAGGGCGTTCTACGAGCAGTACTTC.

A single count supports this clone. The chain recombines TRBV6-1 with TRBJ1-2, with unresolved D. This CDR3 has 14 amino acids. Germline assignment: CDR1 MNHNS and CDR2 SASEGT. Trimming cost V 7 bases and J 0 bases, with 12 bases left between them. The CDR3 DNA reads TGTGCCAGCAAGACCGAAATAACTAACTATGGCTACACCTTC. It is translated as CASKTEITNYGYTF.

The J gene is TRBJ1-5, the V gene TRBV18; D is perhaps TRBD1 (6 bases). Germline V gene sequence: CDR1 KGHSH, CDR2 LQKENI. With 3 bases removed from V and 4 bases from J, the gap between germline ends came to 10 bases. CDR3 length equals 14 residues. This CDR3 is CASSPQGFNQPQHF. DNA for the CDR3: TGTGCCAGCTCACCGCAGGGGTTTAATCAGCCCCAGCATTTT.

CDR3 sequence reads: CASSSGPNYGYTF. The CDR3, as DNA: TGTGCCAGCAGCTCCGGACCTAACTATGGCTACACCTTC. This sequence joins TRBV11-2 and TRBJ1-2; D unresolved. CDR1 is SGHAT, CDR2 FQNNGV, per germline. Trimming removed 4 bases from V and 0 bases from J, with 6 bases in between. The CDR3 runs 13 residues.

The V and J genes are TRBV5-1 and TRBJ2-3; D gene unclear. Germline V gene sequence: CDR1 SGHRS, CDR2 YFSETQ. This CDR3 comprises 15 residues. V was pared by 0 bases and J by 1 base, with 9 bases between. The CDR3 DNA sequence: TGCGCCAGCAGCTTGGCCCACGTAGGCACAGATACGCAGTATTTT. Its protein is CASSLAHVGTDTQYF.

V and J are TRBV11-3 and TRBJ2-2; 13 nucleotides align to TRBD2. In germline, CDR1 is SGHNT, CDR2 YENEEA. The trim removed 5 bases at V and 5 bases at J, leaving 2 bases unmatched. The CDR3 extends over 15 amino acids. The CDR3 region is CASSQGLAGTGELFF. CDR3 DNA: TGTGCCAGCAGCCAGGGACTAGCGGGGACCGGGGAGCTGTTTTTT.

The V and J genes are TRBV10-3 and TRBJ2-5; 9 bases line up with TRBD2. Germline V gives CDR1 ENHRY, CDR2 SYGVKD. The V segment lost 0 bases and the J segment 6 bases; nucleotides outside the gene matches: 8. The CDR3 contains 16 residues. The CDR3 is CAISESSAGGMKTQYF. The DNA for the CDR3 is TGTGCCATCAGTGAGTCGTCAGCGGGGGGCATGAAGACCCAGTACTTC.

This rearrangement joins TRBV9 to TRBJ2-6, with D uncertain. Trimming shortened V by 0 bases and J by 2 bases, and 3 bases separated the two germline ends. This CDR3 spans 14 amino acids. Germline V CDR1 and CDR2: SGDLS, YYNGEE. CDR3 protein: CASSVGAGANVLTF. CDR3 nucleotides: TGTGCCAGCAGCGTAGGGGCTGGGGCCAACGTCCTGACTTTC.